The entry below gives a single T cell receptor (beta chain) sequence along with its context. This specimen comes from a study of T cell changes during pregnancy in multiple sclerosis. TCRdb's copy holds only in-frame clones and misses some; the assay was immunoSEQ multiplex PCR. The data hold 93,000 or so clones, with around 90% observed a single time. The material sequenced was peripheral blood, taken before pregnancy. This TCR was sampled from a female donor with multiple sclerosis, enrolled in a pregnancy study.

Written as DNA, the CDR3 is TGTGCCAGCAGCCTCGGTCTCCAGGGAGGGAGCTCCTACAATGAGCAGTTCTTC. Translation gives CASSLGLQGGSSYNEQFF. This chain uses TRBV13 with TRBJ2-1, with TRBD2 matching over 7 bases. J gave up 0 bases and V 5 bases, and 13 bases lay outside the gene matches. This CDR3 region has 18 residues. Germline V CDR1 and CDR2: PRHDT, FYEKMQ (reference sequence).